The 30 T cell receptor beta chains in this list originate from one sample, sequenced in a study of CD8+ T cells in alopecia areata. Noted treatment: oral pan-JAK inhibitor, 5-10 mg twice daily. RNA was extracted and reverse transcribed into cDNA as the sequencing template. Assay: immunoSEQ multiplex PCR; the TCRdb copy retains only in-frame clones and omits some. The data contain about 270,000 clones, about 62% of them seen just once; the ten biggest clones take up about 0.89%. The sample in question was CD4+ T cells sorted from blood, obtained around week 54, from a patient treated with tofacitinib. The receptors were gathered from a human donor with alopecia areata.

The CDR3 reads CASSSPYGTQYF. CDR3 nucleotide sequence: TGTGCCAGCAGCTCCCCTTATGGTACGCAGTATTTT. The chain combines TRBV7-2 with TRBJ2-3; D gene uncertain. Trimming stripped 4 bases from V and 8 bases from J, with 10 bases between. The germline V gene encodes CDR1 SGHTA and CDR2 FQGNSA. The CDR3 runs to 12 residues.

This clone was found a few times. V and J are TRBV14 and TRBJ2-7; no firm D call. With 0 bases removed from V and 5 bases from J, the gap between germline ends came to 14 bases. The CDR3 loop spans 15 amino acids. Per the germline V gene, CDR1 is SGHDN and CDR2 is FVKESK. The CDR3 bases are TGTGCCAGCAGCCAAGAGAGTTTGGGGATCCACGAGCAGTACTTC. Translated: CASSQESLGIHEQYF.

The chain recombines TRBV5-1 with TRBJ2-6, with D perhaps matching TRBD2 (5 bases). Trimming removed 0 bases at V and 4 bases at J, with 11 bases between. The V gene's germline CDR1 is SGHRS and CDR2 YFSETQ. The length of the CDR3 is 16 residues. For the CDR3, the DNA is TGCGCCAGCAGCTTGGTCGGAGCGGCCGGGGCCAACGTCCTGACTTTC. This codes for CASSLVGAAGANVLTF.

This chain joins TRBV6-1 and TRBJ2-3; D is unclear. Trimming took 10 bases from V and 6 from J, leaving 8 bases between them. The CDR3 is 10 amino acids. Germline CDR1 is MNHNS and CDR2 is SASEGT. CDR3 in DNA: TGTGCCACAGGCCGTGATACGCAGTATTTT. This sequence encodes CATGRDTQYF.

The gene calls are TRBV9 and TRBJ2-5; no clear D. The germline V gene has CDR1 SGDLS and CDR2 YYNGEE. CDR3 size: 15 residues. Trimming pared 0 bases from V and 1 base from J, leaving 10 bases between. CDR3 protein: CASSVELRAQETQYF. The DNA of the CDR3 is TGTGCCAGCAGCGTAGAATTACGGGCCCAAGAGACCCAGTACTTC.

This clone has a handful of counts. The CDR3 nucleotides read TGCGCCAGCAGCCAAGATCTGGGGGCACGATCACCCCTCCACTTT. Translating gives CASSQDLGARSPLHF. This sequence joins TRBV4-3 and TRBJ1-6, with D perhaps TRBD1 (6 bases). This CDR3 has 15 amino acids. The germline gives CDR1 LGHNA, CDR2 YSLEER. V lost 0 bases and J lost 10, with 13 bases in between.

The CDR3 nucleotides read TGCAGCGGGGGGGCGGCTGAAGCTTTCTTT. Translated, it gives CSGGAAEAFF. The V gene is TRBV29-1, the J gene TRBJ1-1, with a possible D match to TRBD1 (6 bases). This CDR3 is 10 amino acids long. From germline, CDR1 is SQVTM and CDR2 ANQGSEA. Between the trimmed V and J ends, which lost 7 bases and 6 bases, there was a span of 9 bases. The entire variable domain, with the rest obtained from reference TRBV29-1 and TRBJ1-1, is as follows: SAVISQKPSRDICQRGTSLTIQCQVDSQVTMMFWYRQQPGQSLTLIATANQGSEATYESGFVIDKFPISRPNLTFSTLTVSNMSPEDSSIYLCSGGAAEAFFGQGTRLTVV.

The table lists this clone with a count of one. The V call is TRBV4-3, the J call TRBJ2-3; D is ambiguous. Per the germline V gene, CDR1 is LGHNA and CDR2 is YSLEER. The CDR3 length is 13 residues. Trimming cost V 4 bases and J 6 bases, with 11 bases left between them. Here the CDR3 reads CASSRAIFDTQYF. DNA of the CDR3: TGCGCCAGCAGCCGGGCAATATTCGATACGCAGTATTTT.

The chain couples TRBV7-9 to TRBJ2-1; TRBD2 matches 12 bases. Germline CDR1 and CDR2: SEHNR and FQNEAQ (reference sequence). CDR3 length: 15 residues. With V trimmed by 5 bases and J by 7 bases, 6 bases remained unmatched. This CDR3 reads CASSRTSGAGNEQFF. CDR3 in DNA: TGTGCCAGCAGCCGGACTAGCGGGGCGGGGAATGAGCAGTTCTTC. The variable domain in full, completed from reference TRBV7-9 and TRBJ2-1, reads DTGVSQNPRHKITKRGQNVTFRCDPISEHNRLYWYRQTLGQGPEFLTYFQNEAQLEKSRLLSDRFSAERPKGSFSTLEIQRTEQGDSAMYLCASSRTSGAGNEQFFGPGTRLTVL.

The CDR3 DNA is TGTGCCAGCAGTTTCACATCTAGCACAGATACGCAGTATTTT. This encodes CASSFTSSTDTQYF. The chain combines TRBV27 with TRBJ2-3; the D is unclear. Between the trimmed V and J ends, which lost 3 bases and 0 bases, there was a span of 7 bases. The germline V gene has CDR1 MNHEY and CDR2 SMNVEV (reference sequence). The CDR3 runs 14 residues.

The chain joins TRBV30 to TRBJ2-3; 8 bases fit TRBD2. After removal of 6 bases from V and 6 bases from J, the junction contained 2 bases not matched to a gene. This CDR3 has 11 amino acids. The germline CDR1 and CDR2 sequences are GTSNPN and SVGIG (reference sequence). The CDR3 coding sequence is TGTGCCTGCCGGGGGGGTGATACGCAGTATTTT. This translates into CACRGGDTQYF.

This sequence joins TRBV29-1 and TRBJ2-2; no clear D gene. CDR3 length equals 13 residues. Trimming took off 3 bases at V and 6 bases at J, with 11 bases between the two ends. Looked up from germline, CDR1 is SQVTM and CDR2 is ANQGSEA. This CDR3 is CSVDDQAPGELFF. The CDR3 DNA follows: TGCAGCGTTGATGACCAGGCCCCCGGGGAGCTGTTTTTT.

The V gene is TRBV10-3, the J gene TRBJ1-5, with 8 bases identical to TRBD1. The ends lost 2 bases at V and 6 bases at J; junction bases unmatched: 6. This CDR3 is built from 15 residues. From germline, CDR1 is ENHRY and CDR2 SYGVKD. The CDR3 DNA reads as TGTGCCATCAGTGAGGACAGGGGATATCCTCAGCCCCAGCATTTT. Protein product: CAISEDRGYPQPQHF.

The chain carries TRBV6-6 and TRBJ1-6; perhaps TRBD1 as D (5 bases). The germline CDR1 and CDR2 sequences are MNHNY and SVGAGI (reference sequence). This CDR3 is 12 amino acids long. The V gene lost 10 bases and the J gene lost 10 bases, with 14 bases spanning the gap. The CDR3 region is CATYRGESPLHF. The CDR3 nucleotides are TGTGCCACCTACCGGGGGGAATCACCCCTCCACTTT.

The chain employs TRBV7-2 and TRBJ1-1; 8 nucleotides match TRBD1. Germline CDR1 and CDR2: SGHTA and FQGNSA. The length of the CDR3 is 14 residues. The ends lost 5 bases at V and 4 bases at J; junction bases unmatched: 6. DNA of the CDR3: TGTGCCAGCAGCCCCCAGGGGGCGGGCACTGAAGCTTTCTTT. Its protein is CASSPQGAGTEAFF.

The V and J genes are TRBV6-5 and TRBJ2-7, with D tentatively TRBD2 (5 bases). V was trimmed by 2 bases and J by 1 base, leaving 6 bases between them. The CDR3 totals 13 residues. CDR1 and CDR2 (germline): MNHEY, SVGAGI. CDR3 sequence: CASSYEGSYEQYF. CDR3 nucleotide sequence: TGTGCCAGCAGTTACGAGGGATCCTACGAGCAGTACTTC.

The gene calls are TRBV2 and TRBJ2-3; TRBD1 might be the D (5 bases). V gave up 11 bases and J gave up 6 bases, with 21 bases separating them. The CDR3 is made up of 14 amino acids. Germline V gives CDR1 SNHLY, CDR2 FYNNEI. The CDR3 DNA sequence: TGTGCCTCGGGTTACCCCGCCAAGGGGGATACGCAGTATTTT. Amino acid sequence: CASGYPAKGDTQYF.

There are a few counts of this clone. This chain links TRBV30 with TRBJ2-7; D might be TRBD1 (5 bases). This CDR3 contains 11 residues. CDR1 and CDR2 (germline): GTSNPN, SVGIG (reference sequence). V dropped 4 bases and J dropped 7 bases, with 11 bases sitting between them. In nucleotides, the CDR3 is TGTGCCTGGAAGGGGTTGTGGGAGCAGTACTTC. It is translated as CAWKGLWEQYF. Supplemented by reference TRBV30 and TRBJ2-7, the full variable domain reads SQTIHQWPATLVQPVGSPLSLECTVEGTSNPNLYWYRQAAGRGLQLLFYSVGIGQISSEVPQNLSASRPQDRQFILSSKKLLLSDSGFYLCAWKGLWEQYFGPGTRLTVT.

The DNA for the CDR3 is TGCGCCAGCAGCTCTGGAGGGGAAAAACTGTTTTTT. Protein sequence: CASSSGGEKLFF. V usage is TRBV5-1 and J usage is TRBJ1-4; no firm D call. Looked up from germline, CDR1 is SGHRS and CDR2 is YFSETQ. V was shortened by 3 bases and J by 8 bases, with 8 bases between the two germline ends. CDR3 length: 12 residues. The entire variable domain, with the rest obtained from reference TRBV5-1 and TRBJ1-4, is as follows: KAGVTQTPRYLIKTRGQQVTLSCSPISGHRSVSWYQQTPGQGLQFLFEYFSETQRNKGNFPGRFSGRQFSNSRSEMNVSTLELGDSALYLCASSSGGEKLFFGSGTQLSVL.

This chain connects TRBV5-6 to TRBJ2-5, with D tentatively TRBD2 (6 bases). Deletions cut 0 bases from V and 5 bases from J, with 14 bases between. The CDR3 loop spans 15 amino acids. The germline gives CDR1 SGHDT, CDR2 YYEEEE. CDR3 sequence reads: CASSLAGGAGETQYF. The DNA for the CDR3 is TGTGCCAGCAGCTTGGCGGGTGGCGCGGGGGAGACCCAGTACTTC.

This clone was recorded only once. The chain links TRBV29-1 to TRBJ2-5, with 12 bases fitting TRBD2. J was trimmed by 4 bases and V by 4 bases; bases with no gene match: 1. Germline values: CDR1 SQVTM, CDR2 ANQGSEA. The CDR3 runs 13 residues. The CDR3 spells CSVVTSGGETQYF. DNA of the CDR3: TGCAGCGTTGTGACTAGCGGGGGAGAGACCCAGTACTTC.

The CDR3 region is CASSVESSSGNTIYF. The DNA for the CDR3 is TGTGCCAGCAGCGTAGAAAGTAGCTCTGGAAACACCATATATTTT. The J gene is TRBJ1-3, the V gene TRBV9; D remains ambiguous. V lost 0 bases to trimming and J lost 0 bases, with 7 bases between them. Germline assignment: CDR1 SGDLS and CDR2 YYNGEE. The CDR3 contains 15 residues.

The CDR3 coding sequence is TGTGCCAGCAGCTTGGCCGTCGAGCAGTACTTC. Protein: CASSLAVEQYF. The chain couples TRBV5-5 to TRBJ2-7, with D hard to call. Trimming took 0 bases from V and 6 from J, leaving 4 bases between them. The CDR3 consists of 11 residues. CDR1 SGHKS and CDR2 YYEKEE come from the germline V gene (reference sequence).

The chain joins TRBV5-1 to TRBJ2-1; the D gene is possibly TRBD2 (6 bases). There are 15 residues in the CDR3. Trimming stripped 4 bases from V and 6 bases from J, with 17 bases between. Germline loops: CDR1 SGHRS, CDR2 YFSETQ. CDR3 in amino acids: CASSPSEGWANEQFF. The CDR3 DNA follows: TGCGCCAGCAGCCCTTCGGAGGGGTGGGCCAATGAGCAGTTCTTC.

The V gene is TRBV27, the J gene TRBJ1-1; no firm D call. V was trimmed by 6 bases and J by 3 bases, leaving 11 bases between them. Germline V CDR1 and CDR2: MNHEY, SMNVEV (reference sequence). The CDR3 runs 13 residues. In DNA form, the CDR3 reads TGTGCCAGCAGCATTGCTTGGGACACTGAAGCTTTCTTT. Translated: CASSIAWDTEAFF.

The chain combines TRBV5-6 with TRBJ1-1; TRBD1 might be the D (5 bases). CDR3 size: 15 residues. Trimming left V 4 bases short and J 0 bases short, with 13 bases between. Germline V gives CDR1 SGHDT, CDR2 YYEEEE. CDR3 sequence: CASSTLGGVNTEAFF. CDR3 DNA sequence: TGTGCCAGCAGCACTCTGGGGGGTGTGAACACTGAAGCTTTCTTT.

The gene calls are TRBV5-1 and TRBJ2-7; TRBD1 matches 10 bases. Unmatched junction bases numbered 3, after V lost 2 bases and J lost 4 bases. The germline V gene encodes CDR1 SGHRS and CDR2 YFSETQ. The CDR3 is 14 amino acids. CDR3 sequence: CASSFRDRGYEQYF. The CDR3 nucleotides read TGCGCCAGCAGCTTCCGGGACAGGGGTTACGAGCAGTACTTC.

The chain carries TRBV7-6 and TRBJ1-4, with D perhaps TRBD1 (5 bases). Germline CDR1 SGHVS, CDR2 FNYEAQ. Trimming took 3 bases from V and 0 from J, leaving 11 bases between them. The CDR3 is 16 residues long. The CDR3 region is CASSLGLGATNEKLFF. Written as DNA, the CDR3 is TGTGCCAGCAGCTTGGGGCTCGGTGCAACTAATGAAAAACTGTTTTTT.

The genes are TRBV29-1 and TRBJ1-2; TRBD1 matches 9 bases. CDR1 SQVTM and CDR2 ANQGSEA come from the germline V gene. V shed 6 bases and J 4 bases; nucleotides not matched to a gene: 6. CDR3 size: 13 residues. CDR3 sequence: CSVGQGISYGYTF. The CDR3 bases are TGCAGCGTGGGACAGGGTATCTCCTATGGCTACACCTTC. Looking up the rest from reference TRBV29-1 and TRBJ1-2 gives the full variable domain: SAVISQKPSRDICQRGTSLTIQCQVDSQVTMMFWYRQQPGQSLTLIATANQGSEATYESGFVIDKFPISRPNLTFSTLTVSNMSPEDSSIYLCSVGQGISYGYTFGSGTRLTVV.

The count of this clone is one. V gene TRBV29-1 combines with J gene TRBJ2-5; 7 bases align to TRBD1. Germline V gene lookup returns CDR1 SQVTM and CDR2 ANQGSEA. V was clipped by 7 bases and J by 0 bases; unmatched bases: 2. The CDR3 spans 12 residues. The CDR3 DNA reads as TGCAGCGAACAGGGGTACCAAGAGACCCAGTACTTC. Residues: CSEQGYQETQYF.